This T cell receptor beta chain was found in a study of a mutant IDH1 vaccine in newly diagnosed glioma. The method was immunoSEQ multiplex PCR; TCRdb's version includes in-frame clones alone and lacks a portion of them. Among approximately 66,000 clones listed, less than 90% were seen once. Noted time point: week 35, safety follow-up. Vaccination comprised doses that each held 300 ug of mutant IDH1 20-mer peptide, plus topical imiquimod. Each astrocytoma in the donors was new, WHO grade 3 or 4, IDH1-mutant and ATRX-lost. V lost 0 bases, J lost 0 bases, and 13 bases lay in between. The CDR3 covers 16 residues. Per the germline V gene, CDR1 is SGHRS and CDR2 is YFSETQ. Note on this clone: Its cognate antigen is unknown.

V gene TRBV5-1 combines with J gene TRBJ2-7; D gene uncertain. The sequencing here drew on PBMCs, taken from a glioma patient whose treatment included an IDH1 peptide vaccine. The sequence came from a man under 40 with glioma. CDR3 sequence: CASSLDRRPASYEQYF. The DNA for the CDR3 is TGCGCCAGCAGCTTGGATAGGCGGCCGGCCTCCTACGAGCAGTACTTC.